The 11 T cell receptor beta chains below all came from one sample that was sequenced in a study of blood T cell repertoires in COVID-19. Repertoires were generated with immunoSEQ multiplex PCR, while TCRdb's copy carries only in-frame clones and drops some. The sample contains roughly 150,000 clones, over 75% of which appear only once. Sequencing used PBMCs or T cells enriched from blood (not recorded which). These receptors were obtained from a man aged 50-60 years in a cohort exposed to, infected with or recovered from COVID-19 (not recorded which).

V and J are TRBV28 and TRBJ1-4, with 10 nucleotides matching TRBD1. The germline V gene encodes CDR1 MDHEN and CDR2 SYDVKM. The CDR3 is 15 amino acids. The V gene end was trimmed by 6 bases and the J gene end by 8 bases; junction bases not matched to a gene: 9. The CDR3 loop is CASSPLGQGNEKLFF. The CDR3 coding sequence is TGTGCCAGCAGCCCCCTGGGACAGGGGAACGAAAAACTGTTTTTT.

J is TRBJ2-7 and V is TRBV2; tentatively, D is TRBD1 (6 bases). The germline CDR1 and CDR2 sequences are SNHLY and FYNNEI. This CDR3 spans 13 amino acids. Trimming cost V 6 bases and J 4 bases, with 13 bases left between them. CDR3: CASRENRAYEQYF. As DNA, the CDR3 is TGTGCCAGCAGGGAGAACAGGGCGTACGAGCAGTACTTC.

This chain uses TRBV7-2 with TRBJ1-3; 7 bases line up with TRBD1. The CDR3 runs 16 residues. The V and J ends lost 1 base and 3 bases, in that order; junction bases with no gene match: 6. Looked up from germline, CDR1 is SGHTA and CDR2 is FQGNSA. The CDR3 spells CASSLVVTGFGNTIYF. DNA of the CDR3: TGTGCCAGCAGCTTAGTAGTGACAGGGTTTGGAAACACCATATATTTT.

V is TRBV13 and J is TRBJ2-1; tentatively, D is TRBD1 (6 bases). The CDR3 loop spans 14 amino acids. The germline gives CDR1 PRHDT, CDR2 FYEKMQ (reference sequence). Trimming removed 5 bases from V and 8 bases from J, with 16 bases in between. This chain's CDR3 is CASSGGQGNHEQFF. In DNA form, the CDR3 reads TGTGCCAGCAGCGGGGGCCAAGGTAATCATGAGCAGTTCTTC.

This chain uses TRBV5-8 with TRBJ1-5, with D possibly being TRBD1 (6 bases). The CDR3 contains 13 residues. The germline CDR1 and CDR2 sequences are SGHTS and YDEGEE. V lost 4 bases to trimming and J lost 7 bases, with 12 bases between them. CDR3 protein: CASSPGEGQPQHF. CDR3 sequence (DNA): TGTGCCAGCAGCCCAGGGGAAGGACAGCCCCAGCATTTT.

The rearrangement uses TRBV6-5 and TRBJ2-7, with 8 bases lining up with TRBD2. Germline CDR1 reads MNHEY; CDR2 reads SVGAGI. V was pared by 5 bases and J by 5 bases, with 11 bases of the junction left unmatched. The CDR3 is 15 residues long. The CDR3 protein is CASSPSGRVWNEQYF. CDR3 sequence (DNA): TGTGCCAGCAGTCCCAGCGGGAGAGTATGGAACGAGCAGTACTTC.

The J gene is TRBJ2-7, the V gene TRBV27; 8 bases map to TRBD2. The J segment lost 3 bases and the V segment lost 10 bases, leaving 11 bases of the junction unmatched. This CDR3 spans 14 amino acids. Germline V gives CDR1 MNHEY, CDR2 SMNVEV (reference sequence). The CDR3 spells CATGGGGRIYEQYF. DNA of the CDR3: TGTGCCACCGGGGGGGGCGGGAGAATCTACGAGCAGTACTTC.

This chain joins TRBV9 and TRBJ2-7, with 7 bases identical to TRBD1. In germline, CDR1 is SGDLS, CDR2 YYNGEE. This CDR3 region has 20 residues. Trimming removed 0 bases from V and 2 bases from J; junction bases left unmatched: 20. CDR3 nucleotide sequence: TGTGCCAGCAGCGTAGCGAAGACTGGGACAGACTCTCCCTCACCCTACGAGCAGTACTTC. Translating it yields CASSVAKTGTDSPSPYEQYF.

J is TRBJ2-2 and V is TRBV24-1, with TRBD1 matching 12 bases. Losses at the gene ends were 8 bases for V and 6 bases for J; bases not matched to a gene: 18. This CDR3 is 19 amino acids long. Germline V CDR1 and CDR2: KGHDR, SFDVKD. The CDR3 is CATTPGPGQGAVEAGELFF. CDR3 bases: TGTGCCACCACACCAGGTCCGGGACAGGGGGCGGTCGAGGCCGGGGAGCTGTTTTTT.

The J gene is TRBJ2-2, the V gene TRBV28; TRBD2 matches at 10 bases. Germline loops: CDR1 MDHEN, CDR2 SYDVKM. V lost 2 bases to trimming and J lost 0 bases; unmatched junction nucleotides: 3. This CDR3 spans 17 amino acids. CDR3 residues: CASSLTSGRANTGELFF. The CDR3 DNA reads TGTGCCAGCAGTTTAACGAGCGGGAGGGCGAACACCGGGGAGCTGTTTTTT.

The chain links TRBV5-8 to TRBJ2-6; the match to TRBD1 covers 10 bases. CDR1 and CDR2 (germline): SGHTS, YDEGEE. The CDR3 runs to 18 residues. Trimming took 1 base from V and 0 from J; bases not matched to a gene: 4. The CDR3 loop is CASSLLTGGSSGANVLTF. CDR3 sequence (DNA): TGTGCCAGCAGCTTGCTGACAGGGGGCTCCTCTGGGGCCAACGTCCTGACTTTC. Full variable domain (outside the CDR3, taken from reference TRBV5-8 and TRBJ2-6): EAGVTQSPTHLIKTRGQQATLRCSPISGHTSVYWYQQALGLGLQFLLWYDEGEERNRGNFPPRFSGRQFPNYSSELNVNALELEDSALYLCASSLLTGGSSGANVLTFGAGSRLTVL.